These T cell receptor beta chains were read from a single sample in a study of blood T cell repertoires in COVID-19. Assay used: immunoSEQ multiplex PCR; TCRdb lists only in-frame clones, some missing. The sample contains 35,000 to 45,000 clones, roughly 79% of which appear only once. Specimen: peripheral blood. The receptors shown here come from a woman at least 80 years old with acute or convalescent COVID-19. The CDR3 runs from the conserved cysteine through the conserved F or W. A D gene is named only where the DNA matches it firmly. A clone size is listed for some rows: how often the clone was seen (once, few, many), or a class if it is expanded.

CDR3aa: CASSPDLAPANYGYTF; CDR3nt: TGTGCCAGCAGCCCAGACTTGGCGCCGGCTAACTATGGCTACACCTTC; j_gene: TRBJ1-2; d_gene: .; v_gene: TRBV5-4; abundance: .
CDR3aa: CAWRPGQGVGGYTF; CDR3nt: TGTGCCTGGAGGCCTGGACAGGGGGTAGGCGGCTACACCTTC; j_gene: TRBJ1-2; d_gene: TRBD1; v_gene: TRBV30; abundance: .
CDR3aa: CASSFPGTGTNYGYTF; CDR3nt: TGTGCCAGCAGCTTCCCCGGGACAGGGACTAACTATGGCTACACCTTC; j_gene: TRBJ1-2; d_gene: TRBD1; v_gene: TRBV5-6; abundance: .
CDR3aa: CASSFSSNQPQHF; CDR3nt: TGTGCCAGCAGTTTTAGCAGCAATCAGCCCCAGCATTTT; j_gene: TRBJ1-5; d_gene: .; v_gene: TRBV28; abundance: .
CDR3aa: CASSARDISMNTEAFF; CDR3nt: TGTGCCAGCAGCGCCCGGGACATAAGTATGAACACTGAAGCTTTCTTT; j_gene: TRBJ1-1; d_gene: .; v_gene: TRBV9; abundance: .
CDR3aa: CASSPPAGGDEQYF; CDR3nt: TGTGCCAGCTCACCACCAGCGGGAGGAGACGAGCAGTACTTC; j_gene: TRBJ2-7; d_gene: TRBD2; v_gene: TRBV18; abundance: .
CDR3aa: CASSYSRGMNTEAFF; CDR3nt: TGTGCCAGCAGTTACTCTCGGGGGATGAACACTGAAGCTTTCTTT; j_gene: TRBJ1-1; d_gene: .; v_gene: TRBV6-2/TRBV6-3; abundance: .
CDR3aa: CASSVAGAYQETQYF; CDR3nt: TGTGCCAGCAGCGTAGCAGGGGCCTATCAAGAGACCCAGTACTTC; j_gene: TRBJ2-5; d_gene: .; v_gene: TRBV9; abundance: .
CDR3aa: CASSDSSGSYSAQYF; CDR3nt: TGTGCCAGCAGTGACTCTAGCGGGAGTTACTCCGCGCAGTATTTT; j_gene: TRBJ2-3; d_gene: TRBD2; v_gene: TRBV25-1; abundance: .
CDR3aa: CASNWASGRDSYEQYF; CDR3nt: TGTGCCAGCAACTGGGCTAGCGGGAGGGACTCCTACGAGCAGTACTTC; j_gene: TRBJ2-7; d_gene: TRBD2; v_gene: TRBV2; abundance: .
CDR3aa: CASSRDKIYGYTF; CDR3nt: TGTGCCAGCAGTAGAGACAAGATCTATGGCTACACCTTC; j_gene: TRBJ1-2; d_gene: .; v_gene: TRBV12-3/TRBV12-4; abundance: .
CDR3aa: CASSPLSLTTEREGPEQFF; CDR3nt: TGCGCCAGCAGCCCCCTTTCCCTAACGACGGAGCGGGAGGGCCCTGAGCAGTTCTTC; j_gene: TRBJ2-1; d_gene: TRBD2; v_gene: TRBV4-3; abundance: once
CDR3aa: CACLWTDYNTGELFF; CDR3nt: TGTGCCTGCCTCTGGACCGACTATAACACCGGGGAGCTGTTTTTT; j_gene: TRBJ2-2; d_gene: .; v_gene: TRBV30; abundance: .
CDR3aa: CASSSGTSGSFGETQYF; CDR3nt: TGCGCCAGCAGCTCCGGGACTAGCGGGAGTTTCGGGGAGACCCAGTACTTC; j_gene: TRBJ2-5; d_gene: TRBD2; v_gene: TRBV5-1; abundance: .
CDR3aa: CASSLLRTGSREQYF; CDR3nt: TGTGCCAGCAGCTTACTTAGGACAGGGAGTCGCGAGCAGTACTTC; j_gene: TRBJ2-7; d_gene: TRBD1; v_gene: TRBV7-9; abundance: once
CDR3aa: CASTATGGTGELFF; CDR3nt: TGTGCCAGCACCGCCACAGGGGGAACCGGGGAGCTGTTTTTT; j_gene: TRBJ2-2; d_gene: TRBD1; v_gene: TRBV7-3; abundance: few
CDR3aa: CSAPDRRGWFF; CDR3nt: TGCAGTGCTCCGGACAGGAGGGGGTGGTTCTTC; j_gene: TRBJ2-1; d_gene: .; v_gene: TRBV20-1; abundance: few
CDR3aa: CASNPGQGAGETQYF; CDR3nt: TGTGCCAGTAACCCGGGACAGGGGGCTGGAGAGACCCAGTACTTC; j_gene: TRBJ2-5; d_gene: TRBD1; v_gene: TRBV19; abundance: few
CDR3aa: CASSVTQGWTDTQYF; CDR3nt: TGTGCCAGCAGTGTAACACAGGGTTGGACAGATACGCAGTATTTT; j_gene: TRBJ2-3; d_gene: .; v_gene: TRBV25-1; abundance: .
CDR3aa: CASSYRDTSSGNTIYF; CDR3nt: TGTGCCAGCAGCTACCGGGACACCAGCTCTGGAAACACCATATATTTT; j_gene: TRBJ1-3; d_gene: .; v_gene: TRBV7-2; abundance: .
CDR3aa: CASSLAGEDTQYF; CDR3nt: TGTGCCAGCAGCTTAGCGGGAGAAGATACGCAGTATTTT; j_gene: TRBJ2-3; d_gene: .; v_gene: TRBV7-9; abundance: .
CDR3aa: CASSIGLSYEQYF; CDR3nt: TGTGCCAGCAGTATCGGACTCTCCTACGAGCAGTACTTC; j_gene: TRBJ2-7; d_gene: .; v_gene: TRBV27; abundance: few
CDR3aa: CASSSSFNGINQPQHF; CDR3nt: TGTGCCAGCAGCTCTTCATTCAACGGGATCAATCAGCCCCAGCATTTT; j_gene: TRBJ1-5; d_gene: .; v_gene: TRBV13; abundance: few
CDR3aa: CASSSGQGQNSPLHF; CDR3nt: TGTGCCAGCAGCTCGGGACAGGGGCAAAATTCACCCCTCCACTTT; j_gene: TRBJ1-6; d_gene: TRBD1; v_gene: TRBV7-2; abundance: once
CDR3aa: CASSPGLADYNEQFF; CDR3nt: TGTGCCAGCAGCCCGGGACTAGCGGATTACAATGAGCAGTTCTTC; j_gene: TRBJ2-1; d_gene: TRBD2; v_gene: TRBV6-2/TRBV6-3; abundance: once
CDR3aa: CASSYRSPSPEQYF; CDR3nt: TGTGCCAGTAGTTACAGGAGTCCGTCGCCAGAGCAGTACTTC; j_gene: TRBJ2-7; d_gene: .; v_gene: TRBV19; abundance: .
CDR3aa: CASRRQGSNEQFF; CDR3nt: TGCGCCAGCAGACGTCAGGGATCGAATGAGCAGTTCTTC; j_gene: TRBJ2-1; d_gene: .; v_gene: TRBV5-1; abundance: .
CDR3aa: CASSNYGQPQHF; CDR3nt: TGTGCCAGCTCCAACTACGGCCAGCCCCAGCATTTT; j_gene: TRBJ1-5; d_gene: .; v_gene: TRBV7-2; abundance: few
CDR3aa: CASSGVSGSPLHF; CDR3nt: TGTGCCAGTAGTGGAGTTTCTGGTTCACCCCTCCACTTT; j_gene: TRBJ1-6; d_gene: .; v_gene: TRBV19; abundance: .
CDR3aa: CAWRLGGSGTTDTQYF; CDR3nt: TGTGCCTGGAGGTTGGGGGGTAGCGGGACCACAGATACGCAGTATTTT; j_gene: TRBJ2-3; d_gene: TRBD2; v_gene: TRBV30; abundance: .
CDR3aa: CASSLELYNEQFF; CDR3nt: TGTGCCAGCAGCTTGGAGCTATACAATGAGCAGTTCTTC; j_gene: TRBJ2-1; d_gene: .; v_gene: TRBV5-4; abundance: .
CDR3aa: CASSSRTGGNQPQHF; CDR3nt: TGTGCCAGTAGTTCAAGGACAGGGGGCAATCAGCCCCAGCATTTT; j_gene: TRBJ1-5; d_gene: TRBD1; v_gene: TRBV19; abundance: .
CDR3aa: CASSPLATSYNEQFF; CDR3nt: TGCGCCAGCAGTCCACTAGCGACATCCTACAATGAGCAGTTCTTC; j_gene: TRBJ2-1; d_gene: TRBD2; v_gene: TRBV5-1; abundance: .
CDR3aa: CASSLGGTVQETQYF; CDR3nt: TGTGCCAGCAGCTTAGGGGGGACAGTGCAAGAGACCCAGTACTTC; j_gene: TRBJ2-5; d_gene: TRBD1; v_gene: TRBV11-3; abundance: once
CDR3aa: CASSGNTGNSGNTIYF; CDR3nt: TGTGCCAGCAGCGGAAATACAGGAAACTCTGGAAACACCATATATTTT; j_gene: TRBJ1-3; d_gene: .; v_gene: TRBV5-6; abundance: .